This T cell receptor (beta chain) was obtained from a study of blood T cell repertoires in COVID-19. Study-level background: Acute and convalescent COVID-19 specimens originated in the United States, Italy and Spain. T cells, B-cell-depleted T cells, or PBMCs supplied cDNA or gDNA.

Only in-frame clones appear in the TCRdb table, and some are missing; sequencing was by immunoSEQ multiplex PCR. This table has 150,000 to 180,000 clones, roughly 88% appearing once. Trimming removed 9 bases from V and 5 bases from J; junction bases left unmatched: 6. The CDR3 is 12 residues long. This sequence joins TRBV12-3 or TRBV12-4 and TRBJ1-2; TRBD1 matches 7 bases. The clonotype originates from a woman between 45 and 60 years old with acute or convalescent COVID-19. Sequencing used peripheral blood. In DNA form, the CDR3 reads TGTGCCAGTCAGGGGGGCGGGTATGGCTACACCTTC. Encoded protein: CASQGGGYGYTF.